One sample yielded the 3 T cell receptor beta chains listed below, sequenced in a study of cytomegalovirus exposure and HLA in healthy donors. The PCR was carried out with 60 Vbeta primers and 13 Jbeta primers. Repertoires were generated with immunoSEQ multiplex PCR, while TCRdb's copy carries only in-frame clones and drops some. The sample table includes some 80,000 clones. The source material was PBMCs. The receptors come from a man in his fifties or sixties in good health and CMV-seropositive.

The V call is TRBV7-9, the J call TRBJ2-1; TRBD2 aligns across 12 bases. The CDR3 contains 14 residues. V lost 5 bases to trimming and J lost 8 bases; unmatched junction nucleotides: 4. The V gene's germline CDR1 is SEHNR and CDR2 FQNEAQ (reference sequence). The CDR3 region is CASSRGTSGYEQFF. CDR3 bases: TGTGCCAGCAGCCGGGGGACTAGCGGGTATGAGCAGTTCTTC. The variable domain in full, completed from reference TRBV7-9 and TRBJ2-1, reads DTGVSQNPRHKITKRGQNVTFRCDPISEHNRLYWYRQTLGQGPEFLTYFQNEAQLEKSRLLSDRFSAERPKGSFSTLEIQRTEQGDSAMYLCASSRGTSGYEQFFGPGTRLTVL.

V gene TRBV5-1 combines with J gene TRBJ2-3, with D tentatively TRBD2 (6 bases). Deletions cut 0 bases from V and 7 bases from J, with 9 bases between. This CDR3 is 13 amino acids long. Germline V gene lookup returns CDR1 SGHRS and CDR2 YFSETQ. The CDR3 loop reads CASSLGGENTQYF. DNA for the CDR3: TGCGCCAGCAGCTTGGGGGGGGAAAATACGCAGTATTTT.

The chain has TRBV5-1 and TRBJ1-1; D uncertain. Germline assignment: CDR1 SGHRS and CDR2 YFSETQ. The CDR3 sequence is 11 residues long. Trimming removed 4 bases from V and 14 bases from J, with 15 bases in between. The CDR3, as DNA: TGCGCCAGCAGCGAAGGACTTGGCCGATTCTTT. Translated: CASSEGLGRFF.